This is a list of T cell receptor beta chains from one sample in a study of PD-1 blockade in classical Hodgkin lymphoma. TCRdb's table, derived via immunoSEQ multiplex PCR, lists solely in-frame clones and lacks some. The sample consists of about 40,000 clones, about nine tenths of them appearing once. The source material was peripheral blood mononuclear cells (PBMCs), sampled at baseline. The receptors originated from a human donor with classical Hodgkin lymphoma. CDR3s include the opening cysteine and the closing phenylalanine or tryptophan. The D gene is left open where the match is weak. A row's size may be missing; if present it is once, few, many or a size class.

DNA: TGTGCCATCCTCGGACAGGGCGCCACCCAAGAGACCCAGTACTTC
CDR3: CAILGQGATQETQYF
J: TRBJ2-5
D: TRBD1
V: TRBV28
size: NA

DNA: TGTGCCAGCAGTAGACCACAGGGGGTGAACACTGAAGCTTTCTTT
CDR3: CASSRPQGVNTEAFF
J: TRBJ1-1
D: TRBD1
V: TRBV6-5
size: NA

DNA: TGTGCCAGCAGTTCGAATAGCGGGGGGAAAAACATTCAGTACTTC
CDR3: CASSSNSGGKNIQYF
J: TRBJ2-4
D: TRBD2
V: TRBV6-5
size: NA

DNA: TGTGCCAGTAGTATATGGGGCATAGAGGCGGTTTCTGGCTACACCTTT
CDR3: CASSIWGIEAVSGYTF
J: TRBJ1-2
D: NA
V: TRBV19
size: NA

DNA: TGTGCCAGCAGCGTAGGGACTAGCGGGAAGAATGAGCAGTTCTTC
CDR3: CASSVGTSGKNEQFF
J: TRBJ2-1
D: TRBD2
V: TRBV9
size: NA

DNA: TGTGCCAGCACCTTAACTTCTGAGCCGACCCAGTACTTC
CDR3: CASTLTSEPTQYF
J: TRBJ2-5
D: NA
V: TRBV28
size: NA

DNA: TGTGCCAGCAGCCAAAGGGCAGACTATGGCTACACCTTC
CDR3: CASSQRADYGYTF
J: TRBJ1-2
D: NA
V: TRBV11-2
size: NA

DNA: TGTGCCAGCAGCCCTCAGGGGGCTGGGACTGAAGCTTTCTTT
CDR3: CASSPQGAGTEAFF
J: TRBJ1-1
D: TRBD1
V: TRBV7-3
size: once

DNA: TGTGCCAGCAGTTACTCCGGAGGGGACACTGAAGCTTTCTTT
CDR3: CASSYSGGDTEAFF
J: TRBJ1-1
D: NA
V: TRBV6-5
size: NA

DNA: TGTGCTAGTGGAACAGGGAACACAGATACGCAGTATTTT
CDR3: CASGTGNTDTQYF
J: TRBJ2-3
D: NA
V: TRBV12-5
size: NA

DNA: TGTGCCAGCAGCTGGGACAGGGGGTTTTTCAATGAGCAGTTCTTC
CDR3: CASSWDRGFFNEQFF
J: TRBJ2-1
D: TRBD1
V: TRBV11-1
size: NA

DNA: TGTGCCAGCAGTTACCCCCCTCTAGCGGAGGGAAACAATGAGCAGTTCTTC
CDR3: CASSYPPLAEGNNEQFF
J: TRBJ2-1
D: TRBD2
V: TRBV28
size: once

DNA: TGTGCCAGCAGTTCCAACCCCACAGGGGAGCCCCAGCATTTT
CDR3: CASSSNPTGEPQHF
J: TRBJ1-5
D: TRBD1
V: TRBV28
size: NA

DNA: TGTGCCAGCAGCTTGGCCGGCGACGAGCAGTACTTC
CDR3: CASSLAGDEQYF
J: TRBJ2-7
D: NA
V: TRBV5-5
size: NA

DNA: TGTGCCAGCAGCTCTATCCGGGAGTGGGGCAATGAGCAGTTCTTC
CDR3: CASSSIREWGNEQFF
J: TRBJ2-1
D: NA
V: TRBV7-2
size: NA

DNA: TGTGCCAGCAGTTACAGTGCTAGCGGGATGTTAGAGACCCAGTACTTC
CDR3: CASSYSASGMLETQYF
J: TRBJ2-5
D: TRBD2
V: TRBV6-5
size: NA

DNA: TGCGCCAGCAGCTTGGGAAACAGGGGGAGTAACTATGGCTACACCTTC
CDR3: CASSLGNRGSNYGYTF
J: TRBJ1-2
D: TRBD1
V: TRBV5-1
size: NA

DNA: TGCGCCAGCAGCTTCAGGGGCCGGGGCACAGATACGCAGTATTTT
CDR3: CASSFRGRGTDTQYF
J: TRBJ2-3
D: NA
V: TRBV4-3
size: NA

DNA: TGTGCCAGCTCACCAAGAATAGCGCAGACCACAGATACGCAGTATTTT
CDR3: CASSPRIAQTTDTQYF
J: TRBJ2-3
D: NA
V: TRBV18
size: NA

DNA: TGTGCCAGCAGCTGGACTAGCGGTCTCACAGATACGCAGTATTTT
CDR3: CASSWTSGLTDTQYF
J: TRBJ2-3
D: TRBD2
V: TRBV7-6
size: NA

DNA: TGTGCCAGCAGCTTAAAGACAGTTCCGGGCTCTGAAGCTTTCTTT
CDR3: CASSLKTVPGSEAFF
J: TRBJ1-1
D: NA
V: TRBV7-3
size: NA

DNA: TGTGCCAGCAGCCCGCTAGCGGGAGTGGCAGAGACCCAGTACTTC
CDR3: CASSPLAGVAETQYF
J: TRBJ2-5
D: TRBD2
V: TRBV7-9
size: NA

DNA: TGTGCCATCCATTCGGAAAACAGGGGCAACCTTTACGAGCAGTACTTC
CDR3: CAIHSENRGNLYEQYF
J: TRBJ2-7
D: TRBD1
V: TRBV10-3
size: NA

DNA: TGTGCCATCAGTGATTCATCCTCTGAAAAACTGTTTTTT
CDR3: CAISDSSSEKLFF
J: TRBJ1-4
D: NA
V: TRBV10-3
size: NA

DNA: TGTGCCAGCAGTTATTCCGGGACAGGCAATGGCTACACCTTC
CDR3: CASSYSGTGNGYTF
J: TRBJ1-2
D: TRBD1
V: TRBV6-6
size: once

DNA: TGTGCCAGCACATCCCTCGAGACCTACGAGCAGTACTTC
CDR3: CASTSLETYEQYF
J: TRBJ2-7
D: NA
V: TRBV28
size: NA

DNA: TGTGCCAGCAGCCCCCGACAGGGGGGAAACACTGAAGCTTTCTTT
CDR3: CASSPRQGGNTEAFF
J: TRBJ1-1
D: TRBD1
V: TRBV7-9
size: NA

DNA: TGTGCCAGCAGTCCATATGCGAGGGGGATGGGGTACACTGAAGCTTTCTTT
CDR3: CASSPYARGMGYTEAFF
J: TRBJ1-1
D: NA
V: TRBV2
size: NA

DNA: TGTGCCAGCAGCTTACCCGACAGGGGGCCAGCCTACGAGCAGTACTTC
CDR3: CASSLPDRGPAYEQYF
J: TRBJ2-7
D: TRBD1
V: TRBV11-2
size: NA

DNA: TGTGCCAGCCCGTCGGCACCGTACACCGGGGAGCTGTTTTTT
CDR3: CASPSAPYTGELFF
J: TRBJ2-2
D: NA
V: TRBV21-1
size: NA

DNA: TGTGCCACCATCCCAGCCCCCGATTCACCCCTCCACTTT
CDR3: CATIPAPDSPLHF
J: TRBJ1-6
D: NA
V: TRBV6-6
size: NA

DNA: TGTGCCAGCAGCTTGGGTTGGGGCCCGAGCTCCTACGAGCAGTACTTC
CDR3: CASSLGWGPSSYEQYF
J: TRBJ2-7
D: NA
V: TRBV5-8
size: NA

DNA: TGTGCCAGCAGCTTACGTGACAGAGCGAACACCGGGGAGCTGTTTTTT
CDR3: CASSLRDRANTGELFF
J: TRBJ2-2
D: NA
V: TRBV11-2
size: NA

DNA: TGTGCCATCAGTGATGGGGCGGACTATAGCAATCAGCCCCAGCATTTT
CDR3: CAISDGADYSNQPQHF
J: TRBJ1-5
D: NA
V: TRBV10-3
size: NA

DNA: TGTGCCAGCATAGGGGGCGGGAATGAGCAGTTCTTC
CDR3: CASIGGGNEQFF
J: TRBJ2-1
D: TRBD1
V: TRBV27
size: NA

DNA: TGTGCCAGCAGCAGGGGGAGGCAGAACACTGAAGCTTTCTTT
CDR3: CASSRGRQNTEAFF
J: TRBJ1-1
D: NA
V: TRBV9
size: NA

DNA: TGTGCCAGCGCCAGACAGACTTCCCAAGAGACCCAGTACTTC
CDR3: CASARQTSQETQYF
J: TRBJ2-5
D: NA
V: TRBV5-4
size: NA

DNA: TGTGCCAGCAGCTTACGGGGACAGCCGAACACTGAAGCTTTCTTT
CDR3: CASSLRGQPNTEAFF
J: TRBJ1-1
D: TRBD1
V: TRBV7-9
size: NA

DNA: TGTGCCAGCAGCTCTGGACAGCAAGAGACCCAGTACTTC
CDR3: CASSSGQQETQYF
J: TRBJ2-5
D: NA
V: TRBV7-3
size: NA

DNA: TGTGCCAGCAGCCTCTTAGGTGGGAATTCACCCCTCCACTTT
CDR3: CASSLLGGNSPLHF
J: TRBJ1-6
D: NA
V: TRBV7-3
size: NA

DNA: TGTGCCAGCAGCTTGACAGATACGCAGTATTTT
CDR3: CASSLTDTQYF
J: TRBJ2-3
D: NA
V: TRBV7-3
size: NA